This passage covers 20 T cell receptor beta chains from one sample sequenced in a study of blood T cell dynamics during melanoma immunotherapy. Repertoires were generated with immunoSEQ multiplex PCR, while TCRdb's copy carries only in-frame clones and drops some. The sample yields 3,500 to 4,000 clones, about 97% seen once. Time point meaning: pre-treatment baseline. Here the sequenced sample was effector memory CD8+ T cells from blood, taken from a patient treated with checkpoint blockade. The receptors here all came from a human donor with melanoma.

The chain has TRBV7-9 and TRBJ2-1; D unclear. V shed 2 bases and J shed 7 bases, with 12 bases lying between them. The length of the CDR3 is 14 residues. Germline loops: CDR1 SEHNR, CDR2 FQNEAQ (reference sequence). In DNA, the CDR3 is TGTGCCAGCAGCTTAACGTCAGGCCGGAATGAGCAGTTCTTC. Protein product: CASSLTSGRNEQFF.

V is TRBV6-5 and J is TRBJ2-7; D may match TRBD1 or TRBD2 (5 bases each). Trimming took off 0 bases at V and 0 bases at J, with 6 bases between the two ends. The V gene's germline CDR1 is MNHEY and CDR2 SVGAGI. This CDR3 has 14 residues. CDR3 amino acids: CASSYSGTSYEQYF. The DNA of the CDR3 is TGTGCCAGCAGTTACTCTGGGACCTCCTACGAGCAGTACTTC.

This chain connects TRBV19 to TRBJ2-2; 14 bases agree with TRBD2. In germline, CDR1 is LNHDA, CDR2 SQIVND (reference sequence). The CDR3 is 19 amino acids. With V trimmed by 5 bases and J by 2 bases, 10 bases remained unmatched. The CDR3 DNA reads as TGTGCCAGTAGTTTGAGACTAGCGGGAGGGCCCGGAAACACCGGGGAGCTGTTTTTT. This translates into CASSLRLAGGPGNTGELFF.

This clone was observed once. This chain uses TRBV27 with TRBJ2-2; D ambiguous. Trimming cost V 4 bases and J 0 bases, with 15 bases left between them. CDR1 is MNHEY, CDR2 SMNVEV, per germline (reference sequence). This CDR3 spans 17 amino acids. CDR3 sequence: CASSSVWQLTNTGELFF. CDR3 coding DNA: TGTGCCAGCAGTTCCGTGTGGCAACTAACGAACACCGGGGAGCTGTTTTTT.

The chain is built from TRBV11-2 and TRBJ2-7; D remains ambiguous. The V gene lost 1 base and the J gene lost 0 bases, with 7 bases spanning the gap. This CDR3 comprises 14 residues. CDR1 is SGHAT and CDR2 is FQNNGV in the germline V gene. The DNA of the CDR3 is TGTGCCAGCAGCTTAGGTATGAGCTCCTACGAGCAGTACTTC. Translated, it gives CASSLGMSSYEQYF. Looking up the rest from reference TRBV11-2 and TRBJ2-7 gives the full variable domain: EAGVAQSPRYKIIEKRQSVAFWCNPISGHATLYWYQQILGQGPKLLIQFQNNGVVDDSQLPKDRFSAERLKGVDSTLKIQPAKLEDSAVYLCASSLGMSSYEQYFGPGTRLTVT.

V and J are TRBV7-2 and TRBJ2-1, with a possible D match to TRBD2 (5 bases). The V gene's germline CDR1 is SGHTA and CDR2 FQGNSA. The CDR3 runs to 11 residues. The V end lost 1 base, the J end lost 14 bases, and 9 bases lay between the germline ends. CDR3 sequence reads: CASSLGLAEFF. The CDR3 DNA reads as TGTGCCAGCAGCTTAGGGCTAGCTGAGTTCTTC.

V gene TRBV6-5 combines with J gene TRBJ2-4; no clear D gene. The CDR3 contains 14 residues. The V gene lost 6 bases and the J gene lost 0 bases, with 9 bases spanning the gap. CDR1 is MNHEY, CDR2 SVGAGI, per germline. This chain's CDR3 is CASSAFIAKNIQYF. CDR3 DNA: TGTGCCAGCAGCGCATTCATAGCCAAAAACATTCAGTACTTC.

The DNA of the CDR3 is TGCGCCAGCAGTGAGTCGGCAGGGTGGGACAATGAGCAGTTCTTC. Protein sequence: CASSESAGWDNEQFF. V gene TRBV10-1 combines with J gene TRBJ2-1, with D possibly matching TRBD1 (5 bases). CDR1 and CDR2 (germline): WNHNN, SYGVQD (reference sequence). The CDR3 has 15 amino acids. The V end lost 0 bases, the J end lost 5 bases, and 11 bases lay between the germline ends.

The CDR3 region has the DNA TGTGCCAGCAGCCCCCGGGCCCGAGGGGTCAACACCGGGGAGCTGTTTTTT. It specifies CASSPRARGVNTGELFF. V is TRBV13 and J is TRBJ2-2; D is tentatively TRBD1 or TRBD2 (5 bases each). Germline V gene sequence: CDR1 PRHDT, CDR2 FYEKMQ (reference sequence). The V end lost 5 bases, the J end lost 2 bases, and 18 bases lay between the germline ends. The CDR3 loop spans 17 amino acids.

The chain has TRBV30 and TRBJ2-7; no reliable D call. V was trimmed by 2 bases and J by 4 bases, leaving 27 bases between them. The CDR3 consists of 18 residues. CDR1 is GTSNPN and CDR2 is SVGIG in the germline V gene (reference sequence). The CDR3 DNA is TGTGCCTGGAGTAGTTCCTACCGGAGTCTCCAGATTGGTTACGAGCAGTACTTC. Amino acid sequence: CAWSSSYRSLQIGYEQYF.

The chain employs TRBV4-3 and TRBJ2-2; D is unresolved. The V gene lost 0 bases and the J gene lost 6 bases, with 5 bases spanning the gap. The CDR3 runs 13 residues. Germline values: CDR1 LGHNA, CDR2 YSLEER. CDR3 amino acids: CASSQDRAGELFF. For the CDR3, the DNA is TGCGCCAGCAGCCAAGATAGGGCCGGGGAGCTGTTTTTT.

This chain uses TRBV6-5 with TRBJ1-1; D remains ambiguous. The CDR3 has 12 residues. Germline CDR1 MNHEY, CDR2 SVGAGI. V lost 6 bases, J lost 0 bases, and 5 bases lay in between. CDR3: CASRELNTEAFF. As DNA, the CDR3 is TGTGCCAGCAGGGAGCTGAACACTGAAGCTTTCTTT.

The DNA for the CDR3 is TGCGCCAGCAGCAACGGACAGATGAACACTGAAGCTTTCTTT. It yields the protein CASSNGQMNTEAFF. This chain connects TRBV5-1 to TRBJ1-1; TRBD1 is a possible D gene (6 bases). The CDR3 extends over 14 amino acids. V lost 4 bases and J 0 bases, leaving 10 bases between the germline ends. In germline, CDR1 is SGHRS, CDR2 YFSETQ.

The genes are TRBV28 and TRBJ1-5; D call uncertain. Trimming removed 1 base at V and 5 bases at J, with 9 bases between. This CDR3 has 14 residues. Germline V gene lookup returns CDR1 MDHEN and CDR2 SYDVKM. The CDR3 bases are TGTGCCAGCAGTTTATTTATAGGAGATCAGCCCCAGCATTTT. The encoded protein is CASSLFIGDQPQHF.

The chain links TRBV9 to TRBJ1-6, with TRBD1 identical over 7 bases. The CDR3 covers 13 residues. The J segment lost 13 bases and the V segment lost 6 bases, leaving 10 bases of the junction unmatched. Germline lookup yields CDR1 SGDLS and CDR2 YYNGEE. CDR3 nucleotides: TGTGCCAGCACCCAGGGGGAGGACTTTCCCCTCCACTTT. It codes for CASTQGEDFPLHF.

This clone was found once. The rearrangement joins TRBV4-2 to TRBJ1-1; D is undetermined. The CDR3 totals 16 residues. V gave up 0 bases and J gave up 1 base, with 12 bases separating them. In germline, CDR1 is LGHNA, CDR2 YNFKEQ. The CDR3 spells CASSQENGWENTEAFF. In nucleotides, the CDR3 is TGTGCCAGCAGCCAAGAAAACGGGTGGGAGAACACTGAAGCTTTCTTT.

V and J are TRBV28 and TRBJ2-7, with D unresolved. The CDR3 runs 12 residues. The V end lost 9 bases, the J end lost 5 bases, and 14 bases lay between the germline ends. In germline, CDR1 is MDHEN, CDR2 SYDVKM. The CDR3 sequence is CASYSGPNEQYF. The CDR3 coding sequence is TGTGCCAGTTACTCAGGCCCCAACGAGCAGTACTTC.

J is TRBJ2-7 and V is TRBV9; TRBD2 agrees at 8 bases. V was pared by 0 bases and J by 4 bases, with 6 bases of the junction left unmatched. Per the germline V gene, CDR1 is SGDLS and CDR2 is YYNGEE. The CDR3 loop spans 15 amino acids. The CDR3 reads CASSVDPLAGYEQYF. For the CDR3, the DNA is TGTGCCAGCAGCGTAGATCCCCTAGCGGGTTACGAGCAGTACTTC. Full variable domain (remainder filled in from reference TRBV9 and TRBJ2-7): DSGVTQTPKHLITATGQRVTLRCSPRSGDLSVYWYQQSLDQGLQFLIQYYNGEERAKGNILERFSAQQFPDLHSELNLSSLELGDSALYFCASSVDPLAGYEQYFGPGTRLTVT.

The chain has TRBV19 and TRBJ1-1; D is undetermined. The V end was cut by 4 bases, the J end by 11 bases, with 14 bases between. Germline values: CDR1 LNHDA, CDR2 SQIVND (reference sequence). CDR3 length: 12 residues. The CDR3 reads CASSTARVGAFF. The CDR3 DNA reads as TGTGCCAGTAGTACAGCGAGGGTTGGGGCTTTCTTT. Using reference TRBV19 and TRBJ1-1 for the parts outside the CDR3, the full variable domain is DGGITQSPKYLFRKEGQNVTLSCEQNLNHDAMYWYRQDPGQGLRLIYYSQIVNDFQKGDIAEGYSVSREKKESFPLTVTSAQKNPTAFYLCASSTARVGAFFGQGTRLTVV.

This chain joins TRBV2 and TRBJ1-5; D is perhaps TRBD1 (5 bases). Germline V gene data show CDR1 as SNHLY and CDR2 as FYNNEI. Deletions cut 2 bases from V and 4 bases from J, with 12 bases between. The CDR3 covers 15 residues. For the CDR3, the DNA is TGTGCCAGCAGTGAAAACTGGGCAGGGAATCAGCCCCAGCATTTT. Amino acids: CASSENWAGNQPQHF.